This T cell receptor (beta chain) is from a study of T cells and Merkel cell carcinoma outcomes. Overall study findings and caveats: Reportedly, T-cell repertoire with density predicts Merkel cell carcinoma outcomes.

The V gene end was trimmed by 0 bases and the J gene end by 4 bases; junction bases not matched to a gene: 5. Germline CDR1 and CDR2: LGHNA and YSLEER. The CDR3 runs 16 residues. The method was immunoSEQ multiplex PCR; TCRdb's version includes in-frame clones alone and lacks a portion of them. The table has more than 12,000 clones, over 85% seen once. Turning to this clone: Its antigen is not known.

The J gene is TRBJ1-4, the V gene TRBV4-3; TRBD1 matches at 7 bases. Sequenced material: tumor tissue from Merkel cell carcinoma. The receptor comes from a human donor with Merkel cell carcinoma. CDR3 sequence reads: CASSQDLQGVNEKLFF. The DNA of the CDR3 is TGCGCCAGCAGCCAAGATTTGCAGGGGGTTAATGAAAAACTGTTTTTT.